The present entry profiles one TCR beta chain with its context. The entry originates in a study of monozygotic twins with inflammatory bowel disease. Collection of a roughly 2.5 ml blood sample took place per donor. From the 5' RACE reads, TCRdb lists one entry per CDR3 protein and no DNA. Recorded for this sample: about 160,000 distinct CDR3 sequences. The receptor's source is a human donor with ulcerative colitis or Crohn's disease, or a healthy co-twin of an affected twin (not recorded which). The sequenced sample was blood.

CDR3 region: CASSKEPTYEQYF. V and J are TRBV13 and TRBJ2-7. Germline V gene lookup returns CDR1 PRHDT and CDR2 FYEKMQ (reference sequence). The CDR3 contains 13 residues.